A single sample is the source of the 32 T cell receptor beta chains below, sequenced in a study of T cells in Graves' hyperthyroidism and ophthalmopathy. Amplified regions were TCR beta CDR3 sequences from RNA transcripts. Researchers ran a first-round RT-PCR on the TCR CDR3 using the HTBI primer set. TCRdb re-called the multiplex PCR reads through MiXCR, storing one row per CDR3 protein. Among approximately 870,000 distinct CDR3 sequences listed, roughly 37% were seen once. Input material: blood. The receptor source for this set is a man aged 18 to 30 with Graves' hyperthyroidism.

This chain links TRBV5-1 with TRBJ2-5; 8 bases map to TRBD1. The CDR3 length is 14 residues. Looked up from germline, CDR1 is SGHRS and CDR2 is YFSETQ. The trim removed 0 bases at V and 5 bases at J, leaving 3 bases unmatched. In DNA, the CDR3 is TGCGCCAGCAGCTTGGCCAGGGGGCTTGAGACCCAGTACTTC. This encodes CASSLARGLETQYF.

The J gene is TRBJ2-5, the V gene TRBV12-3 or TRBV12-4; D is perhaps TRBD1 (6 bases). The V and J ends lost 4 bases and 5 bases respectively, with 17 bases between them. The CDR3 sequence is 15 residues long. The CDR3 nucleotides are TGTGCCAGCAGTTCCCAGGGGCAGGTCGGTGAGACCCAGTACTTC. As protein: CASSSQGQVGETQYF.

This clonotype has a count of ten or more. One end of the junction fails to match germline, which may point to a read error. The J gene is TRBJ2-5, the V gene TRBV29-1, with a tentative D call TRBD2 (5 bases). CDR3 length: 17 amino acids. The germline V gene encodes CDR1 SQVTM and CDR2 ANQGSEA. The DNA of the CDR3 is TGCAGCGTGGAAGGAGGTGTACAGACTCTATACCAAGAGACCCAGTACTTC. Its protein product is CSVEGGVQTLYQETQYF.

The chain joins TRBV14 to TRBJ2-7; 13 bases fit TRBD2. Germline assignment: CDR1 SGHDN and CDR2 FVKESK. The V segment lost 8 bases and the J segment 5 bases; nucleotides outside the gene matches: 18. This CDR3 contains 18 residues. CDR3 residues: CASSLGLAGADDLDEQYF. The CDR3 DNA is TGTGCCAGCTCACTCGGACTAGCGGGAGCGGATGACCTTGACGAGCAGTACTTC.

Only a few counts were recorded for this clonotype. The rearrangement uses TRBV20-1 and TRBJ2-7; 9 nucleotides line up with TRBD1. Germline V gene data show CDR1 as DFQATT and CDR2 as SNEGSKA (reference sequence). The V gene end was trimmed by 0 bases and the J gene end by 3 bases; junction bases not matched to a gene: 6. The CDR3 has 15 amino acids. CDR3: CSARDPGQGLYEQYF. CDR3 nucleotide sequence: TGCAGTGCTAGAGATCCGGGACAGGGACTCTACGAGCAGTACTTC.

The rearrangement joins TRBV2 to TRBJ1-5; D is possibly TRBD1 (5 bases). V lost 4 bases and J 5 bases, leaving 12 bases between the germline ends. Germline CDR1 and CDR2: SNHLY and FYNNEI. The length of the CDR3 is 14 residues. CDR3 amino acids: CASSAQPGDQPQHF. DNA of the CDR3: TGTGCCAGCAGTGCCCAGCCGGGGGATCAGCCCCAGCATTTT.

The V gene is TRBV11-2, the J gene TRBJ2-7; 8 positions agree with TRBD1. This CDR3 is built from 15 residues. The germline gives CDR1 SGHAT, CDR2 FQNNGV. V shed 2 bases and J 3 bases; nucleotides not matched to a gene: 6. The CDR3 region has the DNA TGTGCCAGCAGCTTAACCAACGGACAGGGCTACGAGCAGTACTTC. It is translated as CASSLTNGQGYEQYF.

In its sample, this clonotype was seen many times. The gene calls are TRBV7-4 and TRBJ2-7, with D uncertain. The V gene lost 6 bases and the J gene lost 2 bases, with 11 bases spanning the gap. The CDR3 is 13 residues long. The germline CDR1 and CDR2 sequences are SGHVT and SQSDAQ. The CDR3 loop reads CASRGNVTYEQYF. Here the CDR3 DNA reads TGTGCCAGCAGGGGAAACGTCACCTACGAGCAGTACTTC.

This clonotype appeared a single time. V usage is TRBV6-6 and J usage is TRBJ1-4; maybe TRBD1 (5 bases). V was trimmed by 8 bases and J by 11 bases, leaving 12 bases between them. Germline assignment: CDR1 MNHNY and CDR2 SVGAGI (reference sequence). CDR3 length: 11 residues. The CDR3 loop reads CASSGRTKLFF. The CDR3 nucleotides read TGTGCCAGCTCGGGACGGACGAAACTGTTTTTT.

In nucleotides, the CDR3 is TGCGCCAGCAGCTTGGCCAGGGGGGGTATGGACGAGCAGTACTTC. Translated, it gives CASSLARGGMDEQYF. This chain joins TRBV5-1 and TRBJ2-7; either TRBD1 or TRBD2 may supply D (7 bases each). CDR1 is SGHRS, CDR2 YFSETQ, per germline. The CDR3 consists of 15 residues. Trimming shortened V by 0 bases and J by 5 bases, and 15 bases separated the two germline ends.

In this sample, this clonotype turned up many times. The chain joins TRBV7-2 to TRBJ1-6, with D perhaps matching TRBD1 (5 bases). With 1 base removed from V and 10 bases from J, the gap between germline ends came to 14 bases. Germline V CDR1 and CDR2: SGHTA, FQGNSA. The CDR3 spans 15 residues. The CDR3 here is CASSLVGTAPSPLHF. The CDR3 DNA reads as TGTGCCAGCAGCTTAGTGGGGACTGCCCCCTCACCCCTCCACTTT.

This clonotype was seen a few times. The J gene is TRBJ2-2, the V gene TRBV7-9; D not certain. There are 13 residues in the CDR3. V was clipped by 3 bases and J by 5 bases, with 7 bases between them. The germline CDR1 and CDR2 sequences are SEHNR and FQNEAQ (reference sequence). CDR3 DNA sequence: TGTGCCAGCAGCTTGCACGGGACCGGGGAGCTGTTTTTT. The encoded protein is CASSLHGTGELFF.

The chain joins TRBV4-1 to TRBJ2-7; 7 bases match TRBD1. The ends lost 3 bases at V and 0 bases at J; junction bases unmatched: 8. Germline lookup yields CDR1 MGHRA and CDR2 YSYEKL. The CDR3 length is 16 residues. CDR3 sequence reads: CASSQLPGQSSYEQYF. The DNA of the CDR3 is TGCGCCAGCAGCCAGCTACCGGGACAGAGCTCCTACGAGCAGTACTTC.

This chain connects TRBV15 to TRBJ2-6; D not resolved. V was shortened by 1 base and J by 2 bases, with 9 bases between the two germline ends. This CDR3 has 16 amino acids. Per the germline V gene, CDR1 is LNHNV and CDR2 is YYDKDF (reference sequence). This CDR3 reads CATSRGGGAGANVLTF. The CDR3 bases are TGTGCCACCAGCAGAGGGGGTGGGGCTGGGGCCAACGTCCTGACTTTC. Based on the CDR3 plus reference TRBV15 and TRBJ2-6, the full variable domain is DAMVIQNPRYQVTQFGKPVTLSCSQTLNHNVMYWYQQKSSQAPKLLFHYYDKDFNNEADTPDNFQSRRPNTSFCFLDIRSPGLGDTAMYLCATSRGGGAGANVLTFGAGSRLTVL.

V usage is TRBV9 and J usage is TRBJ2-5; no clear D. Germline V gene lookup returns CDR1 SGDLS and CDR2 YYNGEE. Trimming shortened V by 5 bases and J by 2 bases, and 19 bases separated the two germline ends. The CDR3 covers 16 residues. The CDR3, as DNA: TGTGCCAGCAGAGCCGAACCCCGCTCAGATCAAGAGACCCAGTACTTC. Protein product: CASRAEPRSDQETQYF. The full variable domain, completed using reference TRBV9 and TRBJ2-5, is DSGVTQTPKHLITATGQRVTLRCSPRSGDLSVYWYQQSLDQGLQFLIQYYNGEERAKGNILERFSAQQFPDLHSELNLSSLELGDSALYFCASRAEPRSDQETQYFGPGTRLLVL.

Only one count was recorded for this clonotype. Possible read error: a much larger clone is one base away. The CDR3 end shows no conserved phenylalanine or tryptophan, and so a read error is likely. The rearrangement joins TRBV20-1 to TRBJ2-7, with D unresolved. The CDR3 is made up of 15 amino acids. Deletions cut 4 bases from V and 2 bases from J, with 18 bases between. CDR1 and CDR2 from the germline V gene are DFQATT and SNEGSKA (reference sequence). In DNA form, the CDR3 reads TGCAGTGCTAACTTAAACGTCCGAACAACCTACGAGCAGTACTCC. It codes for CSANLNVRTTYEQYS.

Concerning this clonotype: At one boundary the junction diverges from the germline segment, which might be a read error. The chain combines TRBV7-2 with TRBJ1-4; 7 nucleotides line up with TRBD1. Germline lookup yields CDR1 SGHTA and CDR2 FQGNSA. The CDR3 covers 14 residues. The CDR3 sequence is CASSLNRGRGELDF. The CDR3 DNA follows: TGTGCCAGCAGCTTGAACAGGGGCCGCGGGGAGCTGGATTTT.

CDR3 amino acids: CASSADGLTF. CDR3 nucleotides: TGTGCCAGCAGCGCGGACGGACTGACTTTC. The V and J genes are TRBV9 and TRBJ2-6; no definite D call. The CDR3 length is 10 residues. Germline V gives CDR1 SGDLS, CDR2 YYNGEE. With 3 bases removed from V and 16 bases from J, the gap between germline ends came to 8 bases. The variable domain in full, with the rest retrieved from reference TRBV9 and TRBJ2-6, is DSGVTQTPKHLITATGQRVTLRCSPRSGDLSVYWYQQSLDQGLQFLIQYYNGEERAKGNILERFSAQQFPDLHSELNLSSLELGDSALYFCASSADGLTFGAGSRLTVL.

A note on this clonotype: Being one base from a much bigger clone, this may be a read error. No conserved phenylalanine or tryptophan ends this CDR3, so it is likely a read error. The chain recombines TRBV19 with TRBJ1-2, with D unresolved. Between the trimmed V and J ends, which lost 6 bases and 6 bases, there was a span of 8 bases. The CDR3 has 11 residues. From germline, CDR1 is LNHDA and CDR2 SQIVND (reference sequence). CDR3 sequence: CASRFSDGYTL. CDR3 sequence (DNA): TGTGCCAGTAGGTTCTCGGATGGCTACACCCTC.

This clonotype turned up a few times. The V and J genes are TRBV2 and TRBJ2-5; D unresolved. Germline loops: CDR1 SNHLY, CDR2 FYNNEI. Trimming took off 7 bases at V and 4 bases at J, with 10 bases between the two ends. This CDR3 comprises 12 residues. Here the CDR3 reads CASTLNGETQYF. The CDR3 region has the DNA TGTGCCAGCACCTTGAACGGAGAGACCCAGTACTTC.

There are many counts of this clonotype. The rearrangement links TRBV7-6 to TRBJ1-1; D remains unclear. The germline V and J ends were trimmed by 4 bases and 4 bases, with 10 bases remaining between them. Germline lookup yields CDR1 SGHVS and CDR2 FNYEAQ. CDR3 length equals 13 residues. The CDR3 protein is CASSSSMGTEAFF. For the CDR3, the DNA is TGTGCCAGCAGCTCCAGTATGGGCACTGAAGCTTTCTTT. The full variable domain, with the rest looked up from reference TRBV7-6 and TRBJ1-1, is GAGVSQSPRYKVTKRGQDVALRCDPISGHVSLYWYRQALGQGPEFLTYFNYEAQQDKSGLPNDRFSAERPEGSISTLTIQRTEQRDSAMYRCASSSSMGTEAFFGQGTRLTVV.

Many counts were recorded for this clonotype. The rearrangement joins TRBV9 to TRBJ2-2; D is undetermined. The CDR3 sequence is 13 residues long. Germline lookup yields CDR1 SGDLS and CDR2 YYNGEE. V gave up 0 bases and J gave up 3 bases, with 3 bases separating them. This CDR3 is CASSVDDTGELFF. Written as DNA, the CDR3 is TGTGCCAGCAGCGTAGACGACACCGGGGAGCTGTTTTTT. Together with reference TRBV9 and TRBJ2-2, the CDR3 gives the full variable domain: DSGVTQTPKHLITATGQRVTLRCSPRSGDLSVYWYQQSLDQGLQFLIQYYNGEERAKGNILERFSAQQFPDLHSELNLSSLELGDSALYFCASSVDDTGELFFGEGSRLTVL.

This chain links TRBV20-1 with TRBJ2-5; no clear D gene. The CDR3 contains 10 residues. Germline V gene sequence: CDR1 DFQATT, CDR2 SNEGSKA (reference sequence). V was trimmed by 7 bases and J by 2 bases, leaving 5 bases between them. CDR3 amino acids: CSVKQETQYF. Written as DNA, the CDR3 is TGCAGTGTGAAGCAAGAGACCCAGTACTTC.

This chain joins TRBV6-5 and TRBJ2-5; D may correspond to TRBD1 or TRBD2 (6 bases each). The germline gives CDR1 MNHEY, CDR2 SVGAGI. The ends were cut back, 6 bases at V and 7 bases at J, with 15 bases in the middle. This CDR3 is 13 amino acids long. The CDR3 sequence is CASSPSEGGTQYF. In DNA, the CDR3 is TGTGCCAGCAGCCCCTCCGAGGGGGGGACCCAGTACTTC.

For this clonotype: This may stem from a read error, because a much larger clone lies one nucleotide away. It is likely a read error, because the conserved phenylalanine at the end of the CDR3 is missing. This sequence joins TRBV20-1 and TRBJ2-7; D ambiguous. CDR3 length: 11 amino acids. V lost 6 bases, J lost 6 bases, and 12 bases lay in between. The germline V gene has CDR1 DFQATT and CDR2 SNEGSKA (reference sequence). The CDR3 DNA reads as TGCAGTGCCGTGAGTAAGGGCGAGCAGTACCTC. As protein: CSAVSKGEQYL.

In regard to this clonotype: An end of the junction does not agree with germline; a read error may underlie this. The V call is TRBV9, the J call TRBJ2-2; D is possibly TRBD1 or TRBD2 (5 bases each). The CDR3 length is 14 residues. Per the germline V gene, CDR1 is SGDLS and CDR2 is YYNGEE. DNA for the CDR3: TGTGCCAGCAGCCCCGAGCGGTATACCGGGGCGCTGTTTTTT. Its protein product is CASSPERYTGALFF.

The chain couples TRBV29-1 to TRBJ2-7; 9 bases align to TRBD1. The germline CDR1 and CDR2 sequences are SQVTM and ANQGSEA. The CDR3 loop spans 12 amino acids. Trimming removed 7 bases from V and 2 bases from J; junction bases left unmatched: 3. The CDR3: CSDRDRAYEQYF. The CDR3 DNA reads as TGCAGCGACCGGGACAGGGCCTACGAGCAGTACTTC.

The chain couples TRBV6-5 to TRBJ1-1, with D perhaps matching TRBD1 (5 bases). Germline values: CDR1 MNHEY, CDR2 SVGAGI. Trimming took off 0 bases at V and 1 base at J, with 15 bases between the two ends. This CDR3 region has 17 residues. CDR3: CASSYSEGRGTNTEAFF. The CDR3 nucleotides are TGTGCCAGCAGTTACTCCGAGGGACGAGGAACGAACACTGAAGCTTTCTTT.

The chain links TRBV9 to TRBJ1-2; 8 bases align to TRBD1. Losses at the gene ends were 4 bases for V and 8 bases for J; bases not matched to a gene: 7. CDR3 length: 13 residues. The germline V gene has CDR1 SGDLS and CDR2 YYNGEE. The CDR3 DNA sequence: TGTGCCAGCAGCTACGGACAGGGACGGGGCTACACCTTC. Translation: CASSYGQGRGYTF.

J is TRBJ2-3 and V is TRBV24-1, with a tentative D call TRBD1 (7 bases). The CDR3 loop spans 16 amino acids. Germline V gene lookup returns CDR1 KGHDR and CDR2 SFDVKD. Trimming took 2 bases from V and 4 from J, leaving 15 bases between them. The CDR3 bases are TGTGCCACCAGTGATTGGGGCAGGGGGGTAGCAGATACGCAGTATTTT. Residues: CATSDWGRGVADTQYF.

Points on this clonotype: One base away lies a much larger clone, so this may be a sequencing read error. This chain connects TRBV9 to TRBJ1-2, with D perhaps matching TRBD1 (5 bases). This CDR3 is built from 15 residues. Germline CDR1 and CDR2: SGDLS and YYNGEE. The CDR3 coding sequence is TGTACCAGCAGCGTAGTAGGGAGCACAGGCGATGGCTACACCTTC. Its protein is CTSSVVGSTGDGYTF.

CDR3 bases: TGTGCCAGCAGCCCCCCTATAGCAGGGGCGTACACTGAAGCTTTCTTT. Residues: CASSPPIAGAYTEAFF. This rearrangement joins TRBV7-2 to TRBJ1-1, with D perhaps matching TRBD1 (6 bases). The CDR3 extends over 16 amino acids. Trimming pared 5 bases from V and 3 bases from J, leaving 19 bases between. Looked up from germline, CDR1 is SGHTA and CDR2 is FQGNSA.